This T cell receptor beta chain was profiled in a study of blood T cell repertoires in COVID-19. Looking at the study overall: Specimens from acute and convalescent COVID-19 originated in the United States, Italy and Spain. The cDNA or gDNA used as material had been derived from T cells, B-cell-depleted T cells, or PBMCs.

Source study methods: How many nucleated cells were present was estimated from reference gene primer amplification. TCRdb's copy holds only in-frame clones and misses some; the assay was immunoSEQ multiplex PCR. V and J calls plus clone size are reproduced from that table; the DNA served to infer D and trimming. Among fewer than 60,000 clones listed, around nine tenths were seen once. There are 16 residues in the CDR3. Trimming removed 5 bases at V and 5 bases at J, with 21 bases between. Germline CDR1 is MDHEN and CDR2 is SYDVKM. Sample: peripheral blood. The J gene is TRBJ1-2, the V gene TRBV28; D is unresolved. The source is a man in his forties or fifties with acute or convalescent COVID-19. CDR3 amino acids: CASSISRVVRRYGYTF. CDR3 DNA: TGTGCCAGCAGTATATCCCGGGTCGTAAGGCGATATGGCTACACCTTC.